These T cell receptor beta chains were read from a single sample in a study of CD8 T cells in ankylosing spondylitis. TCRdb used MiXCR to reprocess the 5' RACE reads, holding one entry per CDR3 protein. The repertoire has roughly 220,000 distinct CDR3 sequences, 10% of them found once; the top ten carry about a fifth. Sequencing input: blood, either unsorted or a sorted T cell fraction (not recorded which). The receptors here all came from a male donor with ankylosing spondylitis or in good health (not recorded which). CDR3s include the opening cysteine and the closing phenylalanine or tryptophan. D genes are given only for firm matches. Rows give clone size only sometimes, using once, few, many, or a class for an expanded clone.

j_call clone_size d_call v_call cdr3_nt cdr3_aa
TRBJ1-2 many - TRBV5-1 TGCGCCAGCAGCTTGGAACGGAACTATGGCTACACCTTC CASSLERNYGYTF
TRBJ2-3 many - TRBV6-5 TGTGCCAGCAGTTACATCGGGGATAGCACAGATACGCAGTATTTT CASSYIGDSTDTQYF
TRBJ1-6 - - TRBV30 TGTGCCTGGACCTCGGACAGAAGCGGTTCACCCCTCCACTTT CAWTSDRSGSPLHF
TRBJ2-5 many TRBD1 TRBV10-3 TGTGCCATCAGTTCCGGGACAGGGGTAGAGACCCAGTACTTC CAISSGTGVETQYF
TRBJ1-1 many - TRBV5-1 TGCGCCAGCAGCTTGGAGCCCCGGCTTGAAGCTTTCTTT CASSLEPRLEAFF
TRBJ1-4 - - TRBV20-1 TGCAGTGCTTGGAGGGGGGACGGTGAAAAACTGTTTTTT CSAWRGDGEKLFF
TRBJ2-7 few TRBD1 TRBV9 TGTGCCAGCAGCGTAGAGGGACAGGGGGACTACGAGCAGTACTTC CASSVEGQGDYEQYF
TRBJ2-4 many TRBD1 TRBV20-1 TGCAGTGCTAGAGCCGGACAGGGGTTGAACATTCAGTACTTC CSARAGQGLNIQYF
TRBJ2-1 few - TRBV7-8 TGTGCCAGCAGCTTAGGCGTTACGACCGGTGAGCAGTTCTTC CASSLGVTTGEQFF
TRBJ2-2 many TRBD2 TRBV9 TGTGCCAGCAGCGTAGAGTTAGCGGGGGGGAAGAACACCGGGGAGCTGTTTTTT CASSVELAGGKNTGELFF
TRBJ2-2 many - TRBV7-9 TGTGCCACAGTCAGGGACGGAGGGAACACCGGGGAGCTGTTTTTT CATVRDGGNTGELFF
TRBJ1-4 - - TRBV7-2 TGTGCCAGCAGCTTAGACCCGCATGAAAAACTGTTTTTT CASSLDPHEKLFF
TRBJ2-7 many TRBD1 TRBV5-1 TGCGCCAGCAGCTCCGGGACAGGAGGGACCTACGAGCAGTACTTC CASSSGTGGTYEQYF
TRBJ2-7 many - TRBV20-1 TGCAGTGCTAACCGGGCTCCGACCTACGAGCAGTACTTC CSANRAPTYEQYF
TRBJ2-1 - - TRBV7-3 TGTGCCAGCAGCGTAGCATATGCCCCCAATGAGCAGTTCTTC CASSVAYAPNEQFF
TRBJ2-3 few TRBD2 TRBV20-1 TGCAGTGCTAGGAGGACCTCCGGGACTACAAGCACAGATACGCAGTATTTT CSARRTSGTTSTDTQYF
TRBJ2-3 many - TRBV5-1 TGCGCCAGCTCCCGCTTACTCGAGGAGACAGATACGCAGTATTTT CASSRLLEETDTQYF
TRBJ2-5 - TRBD1 TRBV6-5 TGTGCCAGCAGTTACCGCAGACAGGGGGAGACCCAGTACTTC CASSYRRQGETQYF
TRBJ2-1 many TRBD2 TRBV3-1 TGTGCCAGCAGCCAGGGGACTAGCGGGGGGACCAATGAGCAGTTCTTC CASSQGTSGGTNEQFF
TRBJ2-1 few - TRBV7-2 TGTGCCAGCAGGGCGGCAGGGACCAGTGGGAATGAGCAGTTCTTC CASRAAGTSGNEQFF
TRBJ2-2 few TRBD1 TRBV7-9 TGTGCCAGCAGCTCCTCCGGGACAGGGAAGACCGGGGAGCTGTTTTTT CASSSSGTGKTGELFF
TRBJ1-2 medium-sized TRBD1 TRBV20-1 TGCAGTGCTGGAATACAGGGGGATCTGGGCTACACCTTC CSAGIQGDLGYTF
TRBJ1-1 many TRBD1 TRBV10-3 TGTGCCGCAGGGACAGATGAAGCTTTCTTT CAAGTDEAFF
TRBJ1-1 few TRBD1 TRBV18 TGTGCCAGCTCACCCGGGGGACAGTTTGGGCTGAACACTGAAGCTTTCTTT CASSPGGQFGLNTEAFF
TRBJ2-5 medium-sized - TRBV5-6 TGTGCCAGCAGCTTCAATTCTGGTGAAGAGACCCAGTACTTC CASSFNSGEETQYF
TRBJ2-1 few - TRBV6-5 TGTGCCAGCAGCTCGGCCCGCAATGAGCAGTTCTTC CASSSARNEQFF
TRBJ1-5 many - TRBV24-1 TGTGCCACCAGTTGGGGCCCTCAGCCCCAGCATTTT CATSWGPQPQHF
TRBJ1-1 - - TRBV20-1 TGCAGTGCTAGAGATAACAGGGTCGGGGGGACTGAAGCTTTCTTT CSARDNRVGGTEAFF
TRBJ1-1 - - TRBV3-1 TGTGCCAGCAGCCAAGAGCCCGTTGGGCCGACTAACACTGAAGCTTTCTTT CASSQEPVGPTNTEAFF
TRBJ1-5 many TRBD1 TRBV10-3 TGTGCCGCAAAAGGACAGGGGAACAATCAGCCCCAGCATTTT CAAKGQGNNQPQHF
TRBJ2-5 few - TRBV7-2 TGTGCCAGCAGCCTCGGCACGGGGGATGGGGAGACCCAGTACTTC CASSLGTGDGETQYF
TRBJ1-2 - - TRBV5-6 TGTGCCAGCAGCGTTGAGAGCTATGGCTACACCTTC CASSVESYGYTF
TRBJ2-5 many - TRBV27 TGTGCCAGCAGTCCACCAGGACAAGAGACCCAGTACTTC CASSPPGQETQYF
TRBJ2-3 - - TRBV20-1 TGCAGTGCTAGAATAAGCGCGGGCACAGATACGCAGTATTTT CSARISAGTDTQYF
TRBJ1-1 few TRBD1 TRBV28 TGTGCCAGCAGTTTGGGGACAGGGATTATGAACACTGAAGCTTTCTTT CASSLGTGIMNTEAFF
TRBJ2-5 few - TRBV7-9 TGTGCCAGCAGGCCTGGTGGGCAAGAGACCCAGTACTTC CASRPGGQETQYF
TRBJ1-5 many TRBD1 TRBV5-1 TGCGCCAGCAGCCAAGGGACAGGGGGGAGTCAGCCCCAGCATTTT CASSQGTGGSQPQHF
TRBJ2-5 many TRBD1 TRBV29-1 TGCAGCGCCGGACAGGGTTGGGAGACCCAGTACTTC CSAGQGWETQYF
TRBJ1-1 few - TRBV14 TGTGCCAGCAGCCAAGATCAAGGGGGAACTGAAGCTTTCTTT CASSQDQGGTEAFF
TRBJ1-2 many - TRBV5-6 TGTGCCAGCAGCTGGGCTCGGGGGCCGAGAGCTAACTATGGCTACACCTTC CASSWARGPRANYGYTF
TRBJ1-5 many - TRBV28 TGTGCCACCGAACCCCGTCTTGGGAGTCCCTATCAGCCCCAGCATTTT CATEPRLGSPYQPQHF
TRBJ2-3 many TRBD2 TRBV20-1 TGCCGACCCGGGGGGGCTGGGTTCGATACGCAGTATTTT CRPGGAGFDTQYF
TRBJ2-1 many - TRBV20-1 TGCAGTGCTAGCTTCACAGGGCTTGAGCAGTTCTTC CSASFTGLEQFF
TRBJ2-5 - - TRBV15 TGTGCCACCGGTGGGCTAGGGCAAGAGACCCAGTACTTC CATGGLGQETQYF
TRBJ2-7 many - TRBV18 TGTGCCAGCTCACCATCAGGGGACTCCGAGCAGTACTTC CASSPSGDSEQYF
TRBJ2-1 few - TRBV12-3/TRBV12-4 TGTGCCAGCAGCGTCCGGGACGGCTACAATGAGCAGTTCTTC CASSVRDGYNEQFF
TRBJ1-2 many TRBD1 TRBV7-2 TGTGCCAGCAGCTCGACAGGGGAAAACGGCTACACCTTC CASSSTGENGYTF
TRBJ2-2 many - TRBV15 TGTGCCACCAGCAGAGGGGGGGGGGCTTTAACCGGGGAGCTGTTTTTT CATSRGGGALTGELFF